This T cell receptor beta chain stems from a study of neoadjuvant anti-PD-1 for oral cavity cancer. Study-wide points: Treg/Th17 ratio rose with pretreatment blood and fell with post-treatment tumor TCRbeta clonality.

This clone was observed a handful of times. The target antigen is unknown. V dropped 6 bases and J dropped 8 bases, with 16 bases sitting between them. The germline V gene encodes CDR1 MDHEN and CDR2 SYDVKM. The CDR3 length is 13 residues. Specified time point: after neoadjuvant nivolumab, at surgical resection. Most PBMC samples had around 480 ng input DNA in six replicates. Profiling relied on immunoSEQ multiplex PCR, and the TCRdb table lists in-frame clones only, not all of them. The repertoire holds around 13,000 clones, 73% seen once, with approximately 3% in the top ten. The sequencing here drew on PBMCs, taken after nivolumab (anti-PD-1) treatment. V and J are TRBV28 and TRBJ1-2, with D possibly matching TRBD1 (6 bases). The clonotype originates from a person aged 35 to 85 with oral cavity squamous cell carcinoma. CDR3 in DNA: TGTGCCAGCAGACCGCCAGGGGCGCAAGGCTACACCTTC. Amino acids: CASRPPGAQGYTF.